The entry below gives a single T cell receptor beta chain sequence along with its context. The data originate from a study of PD-1 and CTLA-4 blockade in melanoma. The germline V gene has CDR1 SNHLY and CDR2 FYNNEI. The V segment lost 2 bases and the J segment 5 bases; nucleotides outside the gene matches: 14. CDR3 length equals 18 residues. TCRdb's table, derived via immunoSEQ multiplex PCR, lists solely in-frame clones and lacks some. The sample consists of tens of thousands of clones, about 88% of them appearing once. The sequencing used CD8+ T cells from peripheral blood, collected from a patient given anti-PD-1 treatment. This sequence was found in a human donor with melanoma. This chain links TRBV2 with TRBJ2-3; 9 nucleotides align to TRBD2. The DNA for the CDR3 is TGTGCCAGCAGTGAATCCGCTTGGGGCGGGGGGGCTCAAGATACGCAGTATTTT. It yields the protein CASSESAWGGGAQDTQYF.